This T cell receptor (beta chain) is from a study of blood T cell repertoires in COVID-19. Overall study: The United States, Italy and Spain supplied acute and convalescent COVID-19 samples. PBMCs, B-cell-depleted T cells, or T cells were the source of the cDNA or gDNA that made up the material.

As originally analysed: Estimation of nucleated cell counts was performed using reference gene primer amplification. Libraries were prepared by immunoSEQ multiplex PCR; TCRdb keeps only in-frame clonotypes and omits some of them. The DNA gave D and trimming, while V, J and clone size come from that table. Found here are about 17,000 clones, roughly 81% of them singletons; the top ten hold around 8.1%. Germline V gene lookup returns CDR1 SGHAT and CDR2 FQDESV (reference sequence). The CDR3 has 14 residues. Losses at the gene ends were 5 bases for V and 2 bases for J; bases not matched to a gene: 4. This chain connects TRBV11-1 to TRBJ2-7; 9 nucleotides agree with TRBD2. This clonotype was sampled from a man in his 60s with acute or convalescent COVID-19. The specimen was peripheral blood. The CDR3 loop reads CASSGLARAYEQYF. The CDR3, as DNA: TGTGCCAGCAGCGGACTAGCGAGGGCCTACGAGCAGTACTTC.